This entry lists 8 T cell receptor beta chains sequenced from one sample in a study of T cells in Graves' hyperthyroidism and ophthalmopathy. Using RNA transcripts as the source, TCR beta CDR3 regions were amplified. The primer set for the first-round RT-PCR of the TCR CDR3 was HTBI. TCRdb re-derived calls from the multiplex PCR reads in MiXCR, one entry per CDR3 protein. Of roughly 500,000 distinct CDR3 sequences listed, around 50% are singletons. Sequencing used peripheral blood or thyroid tissue (not recorded which). The source of these receptors is an adult woman with Graves' disease, either hyperthyroidism or ophthalmopathy (not recorded which).

This clonotype showed up many times. The V call is TRBV7-6, the J call TRBJ2-5; D might be TRBD1 (6 bases). This CDR3 comprises 15 residues. CDR1 is SGHVS, CDR2 FNYEAQ, per germline. V lost 1 base to trimming and J lost 2 bases, with 11 bases between them. DNA of the CDR3: TGTGCCAGCAGCTTAGGTCCAGGGGTGCAAGAGACCCAGTACTTC. This translates into CASSLGPGVQETQYF.

This clonotype was seen only once. The junction departs from germline at one end; a sequencing error may be responsible. The V and J genes are TRBV20-1 and TRBJ1-4; 7 nucleotides line up with TRBD1. The CDR3 is made up of 15 amino acids. Germline values: CDR1 DFQATT, CDR2 SNEGSKA (reference sequence). The CDR3 is CSARDPQGNNEKVFF. Here the CDR3 DNA reads TGCAGTGCTAGAGATCCACAGGGGAATAATGAAAAAGTGTTTTTT.

The rearrangement joins TRBV10-3 to TRBJ2-5; the D gene could be TRBD1 or TRBD2 (5 bases each). CDR3 length: 15 residues. Germline-derived CDR1 and CDR2 are ENHRY and SYGVKD. V lost 3 bases and J 9 bases, leaving 20 bases between the germline ends. This chain's CDR3 is CAISDLVGTNQPQYF. CDR3 DNA sequence: TGTGCCATCAGTGACCTCGTGGGGACCAATCAGCCCCAGTACTTC.

The J gene is TRBJ2-7, the V gene TRBV7-2; no firm D call. Germline CDR1 SGHTA, CDR2 FQGNSA. V was pared by 6 bases and J by 1 base, with 16 bases between. The CDR3 runs 15 residues. CDR3 sequence (DNA): TGTGCCAGCAGTTCCCGCCTGGTAGCTTCCTACGAGCAGTACTTC. Its translation: CASSSRLVASYEQYF.

This clonotype appeared a single time. The chain joins TRBV5-1 to TRBJ1-5; 12 nucleotides match TRBD1. The CDR3 has 16 amino acids. Germline trimming cut 0 bases from V and 6 bases from J; bases unmatched to any gene: 4. Germline V CDR1 and CDR2: SGHRS, YFSETQ. The CDR3 sequence: CASSLDGTGGSQPQHF. In nucleotides, the CDR3 is TGCGCCAGCAGCTTGGATGGGACAGGGGGCAGTCAGCCCCAGCATTTT.

The chain links TRBV2 to TRBJ2-7; 7 bases fit TRBD2. The trim removed 6 bases at V and 2 bases at J, leaving 7 bases unmatched. The germline CDR1 and CDR2 sequences are SNHLY and FYNNEI. The CDR3 is 14 amino acids. The CDR3 nucleotides read TGTGCCAGCAGGATTACTAGCGCAACCTACGAGCAGTACTTC. Translating it yields CASRITSATYEQYF.

This clonotype has only one observation. The chain employs TRBV10-1 and TRBJ2-3; 16 bases are a match to TRBD2. CDR1 is WNHNN, CDR2 SYGVQD, per germline (reference sequence). CDR3 length: 20 amino acids. Germline trimming cut 11 bases from V and 1 base from J; bases unmatched to any gene: 18. The CDR3 region is CAGRPSGLAGGACGTDTQYF. CDR3 nucleotide sequence: TGCGCCGGACGTCCTTCGGGACTAGCGGGAGGGGCGTGTGGCACAGATACGCAGTATTTT.

This clonotype has just one count. The V gene is TRBV15, the J gene TRBJ1-4; TRBD1 is a possible D gene (5 bases). CDR1 LNHNV and CDR2 YYDKDF come from the germline V gene (reference sequence). This CDR3 region has 17 residues. V shed 5 bases and J shed 4 bases, with 20 bases lying between them. The CDR3 spells CATSGPHGQGLNEKLFF. CDR3 DNA: TGTGCCACCAGCGGACCTCACGGGCAGGGCCTTAATGAAAAACTGTTTTTT.